This is a list of T cell receptor beta chains from one sample in a study of blood T cell repertoires in COVID-19. Repertoires were generated with immunoSEQ multiplex PCR, while TCRdb's copy carries only in-frame clones and drops some. The sample comprises a few hundred thousand clones, 70% to 90% of which are singletons, and 2% to 2.5% rests with the top ten. The sample consisted of peripheral blood. The source is a woman between 45 and 65 years old with acute or convalescent COVID-19. Both conserved end residues are part of each CDR3. Fields, in order: J gene, V gene, D gene, clone size, CDR3 protein, CDR3 DNA. D genes are given only for firm matches. Clone size is not always given. Where it is, it says once, few, many or a class for expanded clones.

j_call: TRBJ1-4; v_call: TRBV4-1; d_call: NA; clone_size: NA; cdr3_aa: CASSPRQSNEKLFF; cdr3_nt: TGCGCCAGCAGCCCAAGACAGAGTAATGAAAAACTGTTTTTT
j_call: TRBJ2-3; v_call: TRBV7-2; d_call: NA; clone_size: NA; cdr3_aa: CASSLAYKDTQYF; cdr3_nt: TGTGCCAGCAGCTTAGCGTATAAAGATACGCAGTATTTT
j_call: TRBJ2-7; v_call: TRBV20-1; d_call: NA; clone_size: NA; cdr3_aa: CSASGRSYEQYF; cdr3_nt: TGCAGTGCTAGTGGTCGGTCCTACGAGCAGTACTTC
j_call: TRBJ1-2; v_call: TRBV30; d_call: TRBD1; clone_size: once; cdr3_aa: CAWKAKGQLYGYTF; cdr3_nt: TGTGCCTGGAAAGCAAAGGGACAGCTCTATGGCTACACCTTC
j_call: TRBJ1-1; v_call: TRBV29-1; d_call: NA; clone_size: NA; cdr3_aa: CSVGGGNTEAFF; cdr3_nt: TGCAGCGTTGGTGGCGGGAACACTGAAGCTTTCTTT
j_call: TRBJ1-5; v_call: TRBV28; d_call: NA; clone_size: NA; cdr3_aa: CASSFPGGNQPQHF; cdr3_nt: TGTGCCAGCAGTTTTCCCGGGGGCAATCAGCCCCAGCATTTT
j_call: TRBJ1-5; v_call: TRBV5-1; d_call: TRBD1; clone_size: NA; cdr3_aa: CASSPGTGAGQPQHF; cdr3_nt: TGCGCCAGCAGCCCCGGGACAGGGGCGGGTCAGCCCCAGCATTTT
j_call: TRBJ2-7; v_call: TRBV10-3; d_call: NA; clone_size: NA; cdr3_aa: CAITPRQGRDEQYF; cdr3_nt: TGTGCCATCACCCCGAGACAGGGGAGGGACGAGCAGTACTTC
j_call: TRBJ2-1; v_call: TRBV10-3; d_call: TRBD2; clone_size: NA; cdr3_aa: CAISPGLDNEQFF; cdr3_nt: TGTGCCATCAGCCCGGGACTAGACAATGAGCAGTTCTTC
j_call: TRBJ1-4; v_call: TRBV28; d_call: NA; clone_size: NA; cdr3_aa: CASRGGSNEKLFF; cdr3_nt: TGTGCCAGCAGAGGGGGTTCTAATGAAAAACTGTTTTTT
j_call: TRBJ1-4; v_call: TRBV28; d_call: TRBD1; clone_size: NA; cdr3_aa: CASSTQGGTNEKLFF; cdr3_nt: TGTGCCAGCAGCACCCAGGGGGGAACTAATGAAAAACTGTTTTTT
j_call: TRBJ2-7; v_call: TRBV27; d_call: TRBD1; clone_size: few; cdr3_aa: CASSAGTGNYEQYF; cdr3_nt: TGTGCCAGCAGTGCCGGGACAGGTAATTACGAGCAGTACTTC
j_call: TRBJ1-2; v_call: TRBV11-2; d_call: NA; clone_size: NA; cdr3_aa: CASSLDGVGYTF; cdr3_nt: TGTGCCAGCAGCTTAGATGGAGTAGGCTACACCTTC
j_call: TRBJ1-3; v_call: TRBV5-8; d_call: NA; clone_size: NA; cdr3_aa: CASSSYRVSGNTIYF; cdr3_nt: TGTGCCAGCAGCTCCTACAGGGTGTCTGGAAACACCATATATTTT
j_call: TRBJ2-2; v_call: TRBV5-1; d_call: TRBD2; clone_size: NA; cdr3_aa: CASSKAAGVSGELFF; cdr3_nt: TGCGCCAGCAGCAAAGCAGCGGGAGTCTCCGGGGAGCTGTTTTTT
j_call: TRBJ1-3; v_call: TRBV5-4; d_call: TRBD1; clone_size: NA; cdr3_aa: CASSRGTGRNTIYF; cdr3_nt: TGTGCCAGCAGTCGGGGGACAGGGCGAAACACCATATATTTT